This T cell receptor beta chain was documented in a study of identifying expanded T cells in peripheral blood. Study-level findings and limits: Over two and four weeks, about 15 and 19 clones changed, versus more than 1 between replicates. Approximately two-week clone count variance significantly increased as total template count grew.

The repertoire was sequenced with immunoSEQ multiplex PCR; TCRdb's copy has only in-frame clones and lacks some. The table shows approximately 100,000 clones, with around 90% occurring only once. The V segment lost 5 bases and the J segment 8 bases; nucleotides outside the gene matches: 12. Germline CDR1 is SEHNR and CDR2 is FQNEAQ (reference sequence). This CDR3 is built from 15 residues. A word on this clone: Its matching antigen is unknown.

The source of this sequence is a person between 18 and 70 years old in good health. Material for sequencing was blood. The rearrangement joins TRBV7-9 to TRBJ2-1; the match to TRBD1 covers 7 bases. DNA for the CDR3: TGTGCCAGCAGCCCATACAGGGGTCGAAGCGATGAGCAGTTCTTC. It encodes CASSPYRGRSDEQFF.